This TCR beta chain was profiled in a study of T cells in Graves' hyperthyroidism and ophthalmopathy. Researchers amplified the TCR beta CDR3 regions from RNA transcripts. An initial round of RT-PCR targeting the TCR CDR3 relied on the HTBI primer set. A single record per CDR3 protein comes from TCRdb applying MiXCR to the multiplex PCR reads. This table holds under 800,000 distinct CDR3 sequences, less than 15% found once. From germline, CDR1 is GTSNPN and CDR2 SVGIG (reference sequence). This CDR3 spans 16 amino acids. Trimming removed 4 bases at V and 1 base at J, with 17 bases between. This clonotype was recorded many times.

The J gene is TRBJ1-3, the V gene TRBV30; D is uncertain. This clonotype was sampled from a woman under 30 with Graves' hyperthyroidism. The sequenced sample was blood. The CDR3 reads CAWTAARGVSGNTIYF. CDR3 DNA: TGTGCCTGGACCGCTGCCCGGGGAGTATCTGGAAACACCATATATTTT.